The 26 T cell receptor beta chains presented below share a single source sample, sequenced in a study of identical twins. TCRdb reprocessed the 5' RACE reads via MiXCR and lists one record per CDR3 protein. The sample carries 450,000 or so distinct CDR3 sequences, 14% recorded once. These records were also assigned to another study, of yellow fever vaccine responses in identical twins.

Sequences were obtained from CD4+ T cells sorted from blood. These receptors came from a woman between 18 and 30 years old in good health.

This clonotype was seen more than once but under ten times. The chain joins TRBV27 to TRBJ2-6; D perhaps matches TRBD1 (6 bases). The CDR3 runs 16 residues. The V gene's germline CDR1 is MNHEY and CDR2 SMNVEV (reference sequence). V was clipped by 6 bases and J by 4 bases, with 16 bases between them. CDR3 in DNA: TGTGCCAGCAGCCCGCCGTCAGGGGCAGGGGCCAACGTCCTGACTTTC. It translates to CASSPPSGAGANVLTF.

Comments on this clonotype: A read error is possible here, since a much larger clone lies one base away. Here the CDR3 reads CSVLGHRNSYNEQFF. The DNA of the CDR3 is TGCAGCGTGCTGGGACACCGAAACTCCTACAATGAGCAGTTCTTC. The chain carries TRBV29-1 and TRBJ2-1, with D possibly TRBD1 on 6 matching bases. The CDR3 runs 15 residues. Per the germline V gene, CDR1 is SQVTM and CDR2 is ANQGSEA. Between the trimmed V and J ends, which lost 6 bases and 0 bases, there was a span of 15 bases.

The chain combines TRBV3-1 with TRBJ2-2; 9 bases map to TRBD2. Germline V gives CDR1 LGHDT, CDR2 YNNKEL (reference sequence). This CDR3 contains 17 residues. The V gene end was trimmed by 1 base and the J gene end by 0 bases; junction bases not matched to a gene: 3. CDR3 sequence: CASSQALAGTNTGELFF. The CDR3 region has the DNA TGTGCCAGCAGCCAAGCCCTAGCGGGGACGAACACCGGGGAGCTGTTTTTT.

This clonotype was picked up a small number of times. The chain combines TRBV3-1 with TRBJ2-3; D is perhaps TRBD2 (6 bases). Germline V gene data show CDR1 as LGHDT and CDR2 as YNNKEL (reference sequence). V was pared by 1 base and J by 7 bases, with 18 bases between. The CDR3 is 16 residues long. The CDR3 DNA sequence: TGTGCCAGCAGCCAAGGAGGTCAAGGAGGGAGAAATACGCAGTATTTT. It specifies CASSQGGQGGRNTQYF.

This chain joins TRBV15 and TRBJ1-5; D is unresolved. The CDR3 runs to 14 residues. CDR1 and CDR2 (germline): LNHNV, YYDKDF (reference sequence). V lost 4 bases and J 0 bases, leaving 7 bases between the germline ends. CDR3 protein: CATSISNSNQPQHF. Written as DNA, the CDR3 is TGTGCCACCAGCATTTCTAATAGCAATCAGCCCCAGCATTTT. Using reference TRBV15 and TRBJ1-5 for the parts outside the CDR3, the full variable domain is DAMVIQNPRYQVTQFGKPVTLSCSQTLNHNVMYWYQQKSSQAPKLLFHYYDKDFNNEADTPDNFQSRRPNTSFCFLDIRSPGLGDTAMYLCATSISNSNQPQHFGDGTRLSIL.

This clonotype was detected a few times. The J gene is TRBJ1-1, the V gene TRBV5-1; D is ambiguous. The CDR3 covers 15 residues. V was shortened by 0 bases and J by 4 bases, with 13 bases between the two germline ends. Germline CDR1 SGHRS, CDR2 YFSETQ. CDR3 protein: CASSLDPKGVTEAFF. The CDR3 bases are TGCGCCAGCAGCTTGGACCCCAAGGGAGTCACTGAAGCTTTCTTT.

This chain links TRBV6-1 with TRBJ2-7; D is perhaps TRBD2 (5 bases). Deletions cut 3 bases from V and 2 bases from J, with 14 bases between. Per the germline V gene, CDR1 is MNHNS and CDR2 is SASEGT. The CDR3 runs to 15 residues. CDR3 amino acids: CASSDWGEATYEQYF. CDR3 DNA: TGTGCCAGCAGTGACTGGGGAGAAGCTACCTACGAGCAGTACTTC.

The chain carries TRBV12-3 or TRBV12-4 and TRBJ2-1; 7 bases map to TRBD1. Trimming at V came to 3 bases and at J to 4 bases, leaving 21 bases not matched to a gene. The CDR3 sequence is 20 residues long. The DNA for the CDR3 is TGTGCCAGCAGTTTTGACCAGAAAGGACAGGCCCGAGCCCTTTACAATGAGCAGTTCTTC. It is translated as CASSFDQKGQARALYNEQFF.

This clonotype was seen a few times. The chain combines TRBV25-1 with TRBJ2-7; 9 positions agree with TRBD2. This CDR3 is 14 amino acids long. The trim removed 3 bases at V and 3 bases at J, leaving 3 bases unmatched. Per the germline V gene, CDR1 is MGHDK and CDR2 is SYGVNS. CDR3 bases: TGTGCCAGCAGTGAGGCTAGCGGGAACTACGAGCAGTACTTC. Translated, it gives CASSEASGNYEQYF.

The genes are TRBV20-1 and TRBJ2-6; weak D call: TRBD2 (6 bases). There are 16 residues in the CDR3. Germline lookup yields CDR1 DFQATT and CDR2 SNEGSKA (reference sequence). Trimming removed 0 bases at V and 6 bases at J, with 15 bases between. The CDR3 coding sequence is TGCAGTGCTAGAGAGCCCTTGGGGCGGGAGGCCAACGTCCTGACTTTC. Protein sequence: CSAREPLGREANVLTF.

The rearrangement links TRBV7-6 to TRBJ2-1, with 10 bases identical to TRBD1. J was trimmed by 8 bases and V by 4 bases; bases with no gene match: 14. Germline V gives CDR1 SGHVS, CDR2 FNYEAQ. The CDR3 totals 17 residues. CDR3 DNA sequence: TGTGCCAGCAGCTCCCCTCCCCTGGACAGGGGGTTCGATGAGCAGTTCTTC. Translating gives CASSSPPLDRGFDEQFF.

There are a few counts of this clonotype. The chain joins TRBV6-1 to TRBJ2-2; 8 bases line up with TRBD1. The CDR3 runs to 14 residues. V shed 6 bases, J shed 4 bases, and the junction held 4 bases outside the gene matches. The germline V gene encodes CDR1 MNHNS and CDR2 SASEGT. The CDR3 nucleotides are TGTGCCAGCAGAAGGACAGGGCCCACCGGGGAGCTGTTTTTT. Translated: CASRRTGPTGELFF.

The gene calls are TRBV2 and TRBJ2-4; 8 bases agree with TRBD1. The CDR3 extends over 16 amino acids. Trimming cost V 6 bases and J 0 bases; bases outside gene matches: 7. Germline-derived CDR1 and CDR2 are SNHLY and FYNNEI. CDR3 amino acids: CASSEQGGLAKNIQYF. DNA for the CDR3: TGTGCCAGCAGCGAACAGGGGGGTTTAGCCAAAAACATTCAGTACTTC.

CDR3 sequence: CASSFLGQGATEAFF. Written as DNA, the CDR3 is TGTGCCAGCAGTTTCCTCGGACAGGGGGCAACTGAAGCTTTCTTT. The chain combines TRBV6-5 with TRBJ1-1; 11 nucleotides align to TRBD1. With 4 bases clipped from V and 5 bases from J, the junction kept 6 bases outside the gene matches. The germline gives CDR1 MNHEY, CDR2 SVGAGI. This CDR3 has 15 amino acids.

This clonotype has a handful of counts. J is TRBJ2-1 and V is TRBV12-3 or TRBV12-4; tentative D call: TRBD2 (7 bases). Trimming cost V 7 bases and J 7 bases, with 20 bases left between them. CDR3 length: 15 amino acids. In nucleotides, the CDR3 is TGTGCCAGCACCCTAAACGGGGGAGGGGGGAATGAGCAGTTCTTC. Residues: CASTLNGGGGNEQFF.

The chain links TRBV3-1 to TRBJ2-5; no reliable D call. Germline V CDR1 and CDR2: LGHDT, YNNKEL (reference sequence). This CDR3 is 13 amino acids long. V shed 3 bases and J shed 4 bases, with 9 bases lying between them. CDR3 nucleotides: TGTGCCAGCAGCCAGTATTCACTAGAGACCCAGTACTTC. Translation: CASSQYSLETQYF.

This clonotype was seen only a few times. The chain recombines TRBV7-2 with TRBJ2-3, with 13 positions matching TRBD2. In germline, CDR1 is SGHTA, CDR2 FQGNSA. The CDR3 consists of 17 residues. Trimming cost V 0 bases and J 6 bases; bases outside gene matches: 6. The CDR3 spells CASSLARTSGSGDTQYF. The DNA for the CDR3 is TGTGCCAGCAGCTTAGCCCGGACTAGCGGGAGTGGGGATACGCAGTATTTT. Based on the CDR3 plus reference TRBV7-2 and TRBJ2-3, the full variable domain is GAGVSQSPSNKVTEKGKDVELRCDPISGHTALYWYRQSLGQGLEFLIYFQGNSAPDKSGLPSDRFSAERTGGSVSTLTIQRTQQEDSAVYLCASSLARTSGSGDTQYFGPGTRLTVL.

This clonotype was recorded a few times. V is TRBV4-3 and J is TRBJ2-3; tentatively, D is TRBD1 (6 bases). V lost 4 bases and J lost 11, with 25 bases in between. This CDR3 region has 16 residues. Germline V gene sequence: CDR1 LGHNA, CDR2 YSLEER. CDR3 bases: TGCGCCAGCAGCCGGAAGACAGGAGAGAAATACGAGGGGCAGTATTTT. Translation gives CASSRKTGEKYEGQYF.

The chain's CDR3 is CASSQEVGLASGELFF. CDR3 sequence (DNA): TGCGCCAGCAGCCAAGAAGTGGGCTTGGCGTCCGGGGAGCTGTTTTTT. The chain has TRBV4-1 and TRBJ2-2, with D hard to call. This CDR3 is built from 16 residues. Germline V gene data show CDR1 as MGHRA and CDR2 as YSYEKL. Trimming stripped 0 bases from V and 6 bases from J, with 14 bases between.

The genes are TRBV24-1 and TRBJ2-7; possibly TRBD1 for D (5 bases). Trimming cost V 0 bases and J 2 bases, with 13 bases left between them. Germline values: CDR1 KGHDR, CDR2 SFDVKD. CDR3 length: 16 residues. The CDR3 loop is CATSDLQGSPPYEQYF. The CDR3 DNA sequence: TGTGCCACCAGTGATTTGCAGGGATCCCCACCCTACGAGCAGTACTTC.

This clonotype was detected once. The chain has TRBV12-3 or TRBV12-4 and TRBJ2-3, with 9 bases lining up with TRBD2. With V trimmed by 3 bases and J by 2 bases, 6 bases remained unmatched. CDR3 size: 16 residues. The chain's CDR3 is CASSFLAGRHTDTQYF. Written as DNA, the CDR3 is TGTGCCAGCAGTTTTCTAGCGGGAAGACACACAGATACGCAGTATTTT.

This clonotype was detected only a few times. V gene TRBV5-5 combines with J gene TRBJ1-2; tentative D call: TRBD1 (5 bases). V lost 1 base, J lost 3 bases, and 10 bases lay in between. Germline CDR1 and CDR2: SGHKS and YYEKEE (reference sequence). The CDR3 extends over 14 amino acids. CDR3 in DNA: TGTGCCAGCAGCTTGTTGGGGCAGGACTATGGCTACACCTTC. It translates to CASSLLGQDYGYTF.

The table lists this clonotype with a few counts. The gene calls are TRBV20-1 and TRBJ2-3; D unclear. Trimming removed 4 bases from V and 5 bases from J, with 7 bases in between. The CDR3 loop spans 11 amino acids. Germline V CDR1 and CDR2: DFQATT, SNEGSKA (reference sequence). The CDR3, as DNA: TGCAGTGCTATATACCTAGATACGCAGTATTTT. It is translated as CSAIYLDTQYF.

This clonotype was seen ten or more times. The rearrangement uses TRBV6-5 and TRBJ2-1, with D hard to call. V was clipped by 2 bases and J by 0 bases, with 8 bases between them. The CDR3 contains 15 residues. Germline CDR1 reads MNHEY; CDR2 reads SVGAGI. The CDR3 spells CASSYGTNSYNEQFF. CDR3 DNA sequence: TGTGCCAGCAGTTACGGCACAAACTCCTACAATGAGCAGTTCTTC.

The rearrangement links TRBV5-1 to TRBJ2-2, with 7 bases matching TRBD2. V shed 0 bases, J shed 4 bases, and the junction held 3 bases outside the gene matches. CDR3 size: 15 residues. Germline V gene data show CDR1 as SGHRS and CDR2 as YFSETQ. The CDR3 sequence: CASSLVAGPTGELFF. CDR3 nucleotide sequence: TGCGCCAGCAGCTTGGTAGCGGGCCCCACCGGGGAGCTGTTTTTT.

There are a few counts of this clonotype. V and J are TRBV3-1 and TRBJ1-2; no firm D call. The V and J ends lost 5 bases and 2 bases respectively, with 9 bases between them. This CDR3 has 13 amino acids. The germline V gene encodes CDR1 LGHDT and CDR2 YNNKEL (reference sequence). The CDR3 here is CASSSQKNYGYTF. For the CDR3, the DNA is TGTGCCAGCAGCTCACAGAAGAACTATGGCTACACCTTC.